This T cell receptor beta chain was recorded in a study of blood T cell repertoires in COVID-19. Study overall: Specimens from acute and convalescent COVID-19 originated in the United States, Italy and Spain. Nucleic acid was either cDNA or gDNA, and it came from T cells, B-cell-depleted T cells, or PBMCs.

In the authors' methods: Cell counts per sample came from amplifying reference gene primers. Only in-frame clones appear in the TCRdb table, and some are missing; sequencing was by immunoSEQ multiplex PCR. The V and J calls and the clone size are those of that table, but D and trimming were determined from the DNA. The repertoire holds 130,000 to 150,000 clones, with about 85% as singletons. The CDR3 spans 17 residues. V dropped 1 base and J dropped 5; count of bases not matched to a gene: 8. CDR1 LGHDT and CDR2 YNNKEL come from the germline V gene (reference sequence). The chain links TRBV3-1 (or the pseudogene TRBV3-2) to TRBJ2-2; 9 bases agree with TRBD2. This receptor was identified in a human donor with acute or convalescent COVID-19. The donor label of this sample is uncertain. Sequencing used peripheral blood. The CDR3: CASSQVGGGARTGELFF. DNA of the CDR3: TGTGCCAGCAGCCAAGTGGGCGGGGGGGCCAGAACCGGGGAGCTGTTTTTT.